The rows below give T cell receptor beta chains drawn from one sample of a study of T-cell reconstitution after alpha-beta-depleted transplantation in children. TCRdb re-called the PCR reads through MiXCR, storing one row per CDR3 protein. The sample contains roughly 120,000 distinct CDR3 sequences, 23% of which appear only once. The source material was PBMCs, mostly from graft donor cells, sampled 180 days after TCRalphabeta/CD19-depleted stem cell transplant. All receptors come from a male patient between 2 and 15 years old who had a stem cell transplant for chronic granulomatous disease, so the T cells may come from the graft donor. CDR3s include the opening cysteine and the closing phenylalanine or tryptophan. The order of the fields is V gene, CDR3 length, D gene, clone size, J gene, CDR3 protein, CDR3 DNA. A D gene is named only where the DNA matches it firmly. Some rows have no size entry. The others give once, few or many, or a class for an expanded clone.

TRBV12-3/TRBV12-4	15	TRBD2	few	TRBJ2-1	CASSVTSGYYNEQFF	TGTGCCAGCAGTGTTACTAGCGGATACTACAATGAGCAGTTCTTC
TRBV7-2	14	-	-	TRBJ2-3	CASAGRNSRNTQYF	TGTGCCAGCGCAGGACGGAATAGCAGAAATACGCAGTATTTT
TRBV5-1	16	TRBD2	many	TRBJ2-2	CASSLLAGLNTGELFF	TGCGCCAGCAGCTTGCTAGCGGGATTGAACACCGGGGAGCTGTTTTTT
TRBV20-1	15	TRBD1	-	TRBJ2-2	CSASDRGRNTGELFF	TGCAGTGCGAGTGACAGGGGCCGCAACACCGGGGAGCTGTTTTTT
TRBV5-1	15	TRBD2	-	TRBJ2-1	CASSGGTSGYNEQFF	TGCGCCAGCAGCGGCGGGACTAGCGGGTACAATGAGCAGTTCTTC
TRBV7-6	15	TRBD1	-	TRBJ2-1	CASSSAGTGVNEQFF	TGTGCCAGCAGCTCCGCCGGGACAGGGGTAAATGAGCAGTTCTTC
TRBV12-3/TRBV12-4	11	-	-	TRBJ2-7	CASSGLREQYF	TGTGCCAGCAGCGGACTGCGCGAGCAGTACTTC
TRBV5-1	13	TRBD2	-	TRBJ2-1	CASSWGGDNEQFF	TGCGCCAGCAGCTGGGGGGGAGACAATGAGCAGTTCTTC
TRBV9	15	-	few	TRBJ2-3	CASSVLADNTDTQYF	TGTGCCAGCAGCGTCCTGGCGGATAACACAGATACGCAGTATTTT
TRBV29-1	12	-	few	TRBJ2-7	CSVEVSTYEQYF	TGCAGCGTTGAAGTTTCCACCTACGAGCAGTACTTC
TRBV5-6	16	TRBD2	-	TRBJ2-1	CASSEWTSGRWGEQFF	TGTGCCAGCAGCGAATGGACTAGCGGGAGATGGGGTGAGCAGTTCTTC
TRBV29-1	16	-	many	TRBJ2-3	CSVEDPGKLYTDTQYF	TGCAGCGTTGAAGATCCAGGGAAACTTTACACAGATACGCAGTATTTT
TRBV20-1	13	-	few	TRBJ1-2	CSARETGNYGYTF	TGCAGTGCTCGAGAAACGGGGAACTATGGCTACACCTTC
TRBV20-1	13	-	many	TRBJ1-5	CSAREGKNQPQHF	TGCAGTGCTAGAGAGGGCAAGAATCAGCCCCAGCATTTT
TRBV19	14	TRBD1	-	TRBJ1-1	CASSFGQGGTEAFF	TGTGCCAGTAGTTTCGGACAGGGTGGCACTGAAGCTTTCTTT
TRBV12-3/TRBV12-4	11	-	few	TRBJ1-4	CASSFDEKLFF	TGTGCCAGCAGTTTCGATGAAAAACTGTTTTTT
TRBV4-1	13	-	few	TRBJ2-7	CASSQERGYEQYF	TGCGCCAGCAGCCAAGAGAGGGGCTACGAGCAGTACTTC
TRBV29-1	13	-	many	TRBJ2-3	CSVMGLGTDTQYF	TGCAGCGTCATGGGATTGGGCACAGATACGCAGTATTTT
TRBV20-1	13	-	many	TRBJ2-2	CSARSVDTGELFF	TGCAGTGCTAGGTCCGTCGACACCGGGGAGCTGTTTTTT
TRBV5-1	18	TRBD2	many	TRBJ2-1	CASSLYSGRVGSYNEQFF	TGCGCCAGCAGCTTATATAGCGGGAGAGTAGGGTCCTACAATGAGCAGTTCTTC
TRBV3-1	14	-	-	TRBJ2-7	CASSQASRSYEQYF	TGTGCCAGCAGCCAAGCCTCACGCTCCTACGAGCAGTACTTC
TRBV18	14	TRBD2	-	TRBJ2-1	CASSPSGPYNEQFF	TGTGCCAGCTCACCTAGCGGGCCCTACAATGAGCAGTTCTTC
TRBV7-9	16	TRBD2	many	TRBJ2-1	CASSGPGTSVNNEQFF	TGTGCCAGCAGCGGCCCCGGGACTAGCGTCAACAATGAGCAGTTCTTC
TRBV27	13	-	many	TRBJ2-1	CASRPLGLHEQFF	TGTGCCAGCAGACCCCTTGGCCTGCATGAGCAGTTCTTC
TRBV20-1	13	-	few	TRBJ2-3	CSAERSLTDTQYF	TGCAGTGCCGAGCGGAGTCTCACAGATACGCAGTATTTT
TRBV5-1	19	TRBD1	-	TRBJ1-1	CASSLMLRDRGLGNTEAFF	TGCGCCAGCAGCTTGATGCTACGGGACAGGGGGCTGGGGAACACTGAAGCTTTCTTT
TRBV28	15	-	many	TRBJ2-3	CATLGRLPRTDTQYF	TGTGCCACCCTTGGGCGGCTACCCCGCACAGATACGCAGTATTTT
TRBV7-8	16	-	many	TRBJ2-3	CASSPNRTLLLATQYF	TGTGCCAGCAGCCCGAACCGGACCCTATTATTAGCTACGCAGTATTTT
TRBV20-1	14	TRBD2	once	TRBJ2-3	CSAKDSRGTDTQYF	TGCAGTGCTAAAGATTCGCGGGGGACAGATACGCAGTATTTT
TRBV10-2	13	TRBD2	many	TRBJ2-7	CASRASGTNEQYF	TGCGCCAGCCGGGCTAGCGGGACCAACGAGCAGTACTTC
TRBV5-1	16	TRBD2	-	TRBJ2-7	CASSLGSAGGLREQYF	TGCGCCAGCAGCTTGGGATCCGCGGGAGGGCTCCGCGAGCAGTACTTC
TRBV12-3/TRBV12-4	14	-	few	TRBJ2-1	CASTISFSYNEQFF	TGTGCCAGCACCATCTCTTTTTCCTACAATGAGCAGTTCTTC
TRBV20-1	12	-	many	TRBJ2-7	CSARVRGSEQYF	TGCAGTGCTAGAGTACGTGGAAGCGAGCAGTACTTC
TRBV25-1	12	TRBD2	-	TRBJ2-5	CASRGTKETQYF	TGTGCCAGCAGGGGGACTAAAGAGACCCAGTACTTC
TRBV20-1	14	TRBD2	many	TRBJ2-1	CSAKRGHSYNEQFF	TGCAGTGCAAAGCGGGGGCACTCCTACAATGAGCAGTTCTTC
TRBV29-1	14	-	-	TRBJ2-3	CSVGAGSPTDTQYF	TGCAGCGTTGGAGCGGGTTCCCCCACAGATACGCAGTATTTT
TRBV20-1	13	-	few	TRBJ2-2	CSARAGDTGELFF	TGCAGTGCTAGAGCGGGGGACACCGGGGAGCTGTTTTTT
TRBV19	14	-	many	TRBJ1-4	CASSLGHANEKLFF	TGTGCCAGTAGCCTGGGACACGCTAATGAAAAACTGTTTTTT
TRBV5-1	14	-	many	TRBJ2-7	CASSDGASSYEQYF	TGCGCCAGTTCGGACGGGGCGAGCTCCTACGAGCAGTACTTC
TRBV12-3/TRBV12-4	14	-	-	TRBJ2-7	CASSLQRASYEQYF	TGTGCCAGCAGTTTACAGCGGGCCTCCTACGAGCAGTACTTC
TRBV7-2	14	-	few	TRBJ1-2	CASSLGIQVNGYTF	TGTGCCAGCAGCTTAGGCATCCAGGTCAATGGCTACACCTTC
TRBV20-1	14	-	many	TRBJ2-1	CSAIPRTMYNEQFF	TGCAGTGCTATCCCCCGCACAATGTACAATGAGCAGTTCTTC
TRBV5-6	14	TRBD2	-	TRBJ2-1	CASSFGTSGNEQFF	TGTGCCAGCAGCTTCGGGACTAGCGGTAATGAGCAGTTCTTC
TRBV24-1	18	TRBD1	few	TRBJ2-1	CATSDRIRTGGDYNEQFF	TGTGCCACCAGTGATCGAATCAGGACAGGGGGCGACTACAATGAGCAGTTCTTC
TRBV20-1	16	TRBD1	few	TRBJ1-2	CSALGQGLRTNYGYTF	TGCAGTGCCCTTGGACAGGGATTACGGACCAACTATGGCTACACCTTC
TRBV6-6	14	-	many	TRBJ1-4	CASSSGATNEKLFF	TGTGCCAGCAGTTCAGGGGCAACTAATGAAAAACTGTTTTTT
TRBV7-9	17	-	-	TRBJ1-3	CASSKSITGLSGNTIYF	TGTGCCAGCAGCAAATCAATCACAGGGCTCTCTGGAAACACCATATATTTT
TRBV5-5	15	-	few	TRBJ1-3	CASFRIPFSGNTIYF	TGTGCCAGCTTCCGTATCCCCTTCTCTGGAAACACCATATATTTT
TRBV4-2	18	-	-	TRBJ1-1	CASSLHRVMGTGGTEAFF	TGTGCCAGCAGCCTGCATCGGGTGATGGGTACGGGGGGCACTGAAGCTTTCTTT
TRBV11-2	14	-	-	TRBJ2-1	CASSPTRAHNEQFF	TGTGCCAGCAGCCCCACTAGGGCCCACAATGAGCAGTTCTTC
TRBV20-1	12	-	many	TRBJ2-7	CSASPGFYEQYF	TGCAGTGCTAGTCCAGGGTTTTACGAGCAGTACTTC
TRBV20-1	15	TRBD2	few	TRBJ2-1	CSANGLAVLGDEQFF	TGCAGTGCAAACGGACTAGCCGTCCTCGGTGATGAGCAGTTCTTC
TRBV7-3	15	-	few	TRBJ1-2	CASSSYRQEYYGYTF	TGTGCCAGCAGCTCATACAGACAGGAATACTATGGCTACACCTTC
TRBV5-4	12	-	-	TRBJ1-2	CASSQGVGGYTF	TGTGCCAGCAGTCAGGGTGTTGGTGGCTACACCTTC
TRBV10-2	13	TRBD2	few	TRBJ2-5	CASRGLDEETQYF	TGCGCCAGCAGGGGACTAGATGAAGAGACCCAGTACTTC